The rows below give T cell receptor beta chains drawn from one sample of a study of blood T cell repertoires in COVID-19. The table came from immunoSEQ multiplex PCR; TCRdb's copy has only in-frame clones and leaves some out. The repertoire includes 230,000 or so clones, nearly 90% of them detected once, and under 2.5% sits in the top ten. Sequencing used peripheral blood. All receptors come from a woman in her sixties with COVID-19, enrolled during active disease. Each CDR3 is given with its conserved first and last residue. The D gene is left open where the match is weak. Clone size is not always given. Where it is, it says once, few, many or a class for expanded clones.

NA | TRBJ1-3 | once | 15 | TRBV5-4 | CASSLDSGSGNTIYF | TGTGCCAGCAGCTTGGATTCAGGCTCTGGAAACACCATATATTTT
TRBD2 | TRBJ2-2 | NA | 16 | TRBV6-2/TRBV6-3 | CASSYPSGGVTGELFF | TGTGCCAGCAGTTACCCTAGCGGGGGCGTCACCGGGGAGCTGTTTTTT
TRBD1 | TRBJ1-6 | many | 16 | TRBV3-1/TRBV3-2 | CASSYIPGQGPSPLHF | TGTGCCAGCAGTTACATTCCGGGACAGGGGCCATCACCCCTCCACTTT
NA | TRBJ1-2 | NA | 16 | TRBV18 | CASSPHPSGVEGGYTF | TGTGCCAGCTCACCACACCCCTCCGGGGTCGAAGGGGGCTACACCTTC
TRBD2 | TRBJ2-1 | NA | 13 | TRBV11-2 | CASSFGLVGEQFF | TGTGCCAGCAGCTTTGGACTAGTCGGTGAGCAGTTCTTC
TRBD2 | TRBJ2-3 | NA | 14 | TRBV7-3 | CASSLNGGEDTQYF | TGTGCCAGCAGCTTGAACGGGGGGGAAGATACGCAGTATTTT
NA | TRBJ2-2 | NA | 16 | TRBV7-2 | CASSLGYRPNTGELFF | TGTGCCAGCAGCTTAGGCTACAGGCCGAACACCGGGGAGCTGTTTTTT
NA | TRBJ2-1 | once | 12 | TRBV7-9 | CASSFRASEQFF | TGTGCCAGCAGCTTTAGAGCCTCTGAGCAGTTCTTC
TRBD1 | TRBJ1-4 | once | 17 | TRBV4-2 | CASSQDRTQGVGEKLFF | TGTGCCAGCAGCCAAGACCGAACGCAGGGGGTTGGTGAAAAACTGTTTTTT
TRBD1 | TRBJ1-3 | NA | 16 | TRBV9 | CASSVRDRSSGNTIYF | TGTGCCAGCAGCGTACGGGACAGGAGCTCTGGAAACACCATATATTTT
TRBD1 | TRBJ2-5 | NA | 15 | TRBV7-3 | CASSSTGGLRETQYF | TGTGCCAGCAGCTCGACAGGGGGTTTGCGAGAGACCCAGTACTTC
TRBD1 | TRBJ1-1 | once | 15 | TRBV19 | CASSIFSAGGTEAFF | TGTGCCAGTAGTATTTTTTCGGCAGGGGGCACTGAAGCTTTCTTT
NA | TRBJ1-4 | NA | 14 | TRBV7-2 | CASSLGGANEKLFF | TGTGCCAGCAGCTTAGGGGGGGCTAATGAAAAACTGTTTTTT
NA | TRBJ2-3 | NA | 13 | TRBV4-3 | CASSQSFTDTQYF | TGCGCCAGCAGCCAATCCTTCACAGATACGCAGTATTTT
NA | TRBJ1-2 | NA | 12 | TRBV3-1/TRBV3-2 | CASSPRTEGYTF | TGTGCCAGCAGCCCCCGCACAGAGGGCTACACCTTC
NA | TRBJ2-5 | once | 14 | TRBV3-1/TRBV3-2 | CASSQGGGLETQYF | TGTGCCAGCAGCCAAGGGGGGGGGCTGGAGACCCAGTACTTC
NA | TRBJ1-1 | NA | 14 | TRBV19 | CASSHNLGDTEAFF | TGTGCCAGTAGCCACAACCTAGGGGACACTGAAGCTTTCTTT
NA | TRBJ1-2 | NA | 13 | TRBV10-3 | CAAQGRSIYGYTF | TGTGCCGCACAGGGTCGTAGTATCTATGGCTACACCTTC
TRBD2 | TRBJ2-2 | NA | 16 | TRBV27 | CASRGSASGDTGELFF | TGTGCCAGCAGAGGGTCGGCTAGCGGGGACACCGGGGAGCTGTTTTTT
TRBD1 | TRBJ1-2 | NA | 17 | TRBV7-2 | CASTLLNRGLLGYGYTF | TGTGCCAGCACCCTCCTAAACAGGGGATTGCTGGGCTATGGCTACACCTTC
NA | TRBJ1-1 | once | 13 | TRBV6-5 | CASSRTATTEAFF | TGTGCCAGCAGCAGGACTGCCACCACTGAAGCTTTCTTT
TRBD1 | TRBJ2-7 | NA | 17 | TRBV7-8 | CASSSGTTGAISYEQYF | TGTGCCAGCAGCTCCGGAACGACAGGGGCCATTTCCTACGAGCAGTACTTC
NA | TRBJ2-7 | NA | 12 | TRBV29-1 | CSVEGRPHEQYF | TGCAGCGTTGAAGGCAGGCCCCACGAGCAGTACTTC
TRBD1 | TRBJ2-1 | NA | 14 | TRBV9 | CASSVGTGWNEQFF | TGTGCCAGCAGCGTGGGGACAGGGTGGAATGAGCAGTTCTTC
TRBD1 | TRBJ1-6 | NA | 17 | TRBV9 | CASSAKSTGGDNSPLHF | TGTGCCAGCAGCGCAAAATCAACAGGGGGAGATAATTCACCCCTCCACTTT
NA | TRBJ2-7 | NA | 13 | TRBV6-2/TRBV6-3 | CASSYVQIHEQYF | TGTGCCAGCAGTTACGTCCAAATTCATGAGCAGTACTTC
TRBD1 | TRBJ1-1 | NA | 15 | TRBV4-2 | CASSLHPTGGPEAFF | TGTGCCAGCAGCCTCCATCCGACAGGGGGGCCTGAAGCTTTCTTT
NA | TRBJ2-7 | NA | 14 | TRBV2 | CASSGYRSSYEQYF | TGTGCCAGCAGTGGGTACAGGAGCTCCTACGAGCAGTACTTC
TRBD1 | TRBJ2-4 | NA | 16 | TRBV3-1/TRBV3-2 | CASSPAGTGGKNIQYF | TGTGCCAGCAGCCCAGCCGGGACAGGGGGCAAAAACATTCAGTACTTC
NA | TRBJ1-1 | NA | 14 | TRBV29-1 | CSVLPTGGFTEAFF | TGCAGCGTTCTCCCAACGGGGGGATTCACTGAAGCTTTCTTT
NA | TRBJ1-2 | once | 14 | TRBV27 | CASSLSGRIYGYTF | TGTGCCAGCAGTTTATCGGGCAGAATCTATGGCTACACCTTC
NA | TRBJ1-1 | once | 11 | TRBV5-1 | CASRAEVEAFF | TGCGCCAGCAGGGCGGAGGTTGAAGCTTTCTTT
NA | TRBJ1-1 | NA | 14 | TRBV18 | CASSPIQTGSEAFF | TGTGCCAGCTCACCTATACAAACAGGGTCTGAAGCTTTCTTT
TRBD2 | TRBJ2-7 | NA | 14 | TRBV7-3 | CASSPTGGPYEQYF | TGTGCCAGCAGCCCAACGGGAGGACCCTACGAGCAGTACTTC
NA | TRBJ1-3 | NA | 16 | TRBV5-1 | CASSLTLQGPGNTIYF | TGCGCCAGCAGCCTCACCCTACAGGGACCTGGAAACACCATATATTTT
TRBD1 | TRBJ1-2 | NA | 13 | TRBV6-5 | CASRTGMRYGYTF | TGTGCCAGCAGGACAGGGATGCGGTATGGCTACACCTTC
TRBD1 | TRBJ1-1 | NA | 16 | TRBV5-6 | CASREKTGSLNTEAFF | TGTGCCAGCAGGGAAAAGACAGGGTCGCTGAACACTGAAGCTTTCTTT
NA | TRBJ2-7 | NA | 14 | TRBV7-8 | CASSPRRTDHEQYF | TGTGCCAGCAGCCCCAGACGGACAGACCACGAGCAGTACTTC
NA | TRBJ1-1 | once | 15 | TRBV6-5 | CATSAAAGWDTEAFF | TGTGCCACCAGCGCCGCGGCAGGGTGGGACACTGAAGCTTTCTTT
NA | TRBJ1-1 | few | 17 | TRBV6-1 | CASSVSGTPGGNTEAFF | TGTGCCAGCAGTGTCTCCGGGACACCTGGTGGGAACACTGAAGCTTTCTTT
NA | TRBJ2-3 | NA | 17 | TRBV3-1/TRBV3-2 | CASSQLQHREGADTQYF | TGTGCCAGCAGCCAGCTCCAACATAGGGAGGGGGCAGATACGCAGTATTTT
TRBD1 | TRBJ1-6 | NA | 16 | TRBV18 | CASSPPNTGGDSPLHF | TGTGCCAGCTCACCACCAAACACAGGGGGGGATTCACCCCTCCACTTT
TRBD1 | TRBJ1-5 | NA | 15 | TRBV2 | CASSSDRGSNQPQHF | TGTGCCAGCAGTAGTGACAGGGGTAGCAATCAGCCCCAGCATTTT
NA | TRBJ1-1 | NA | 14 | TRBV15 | CATSRGGEYTEAFF | TGTGCCACCAGCAGAGGGGGAGAGTACACTGAAGCTTTCTTT
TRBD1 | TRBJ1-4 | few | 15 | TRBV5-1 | CASSQGTGGNEKLFF | TGCGCCAGCAGCCAAGGGACAGGGGGAAATGAAAAACTGTTTTTT
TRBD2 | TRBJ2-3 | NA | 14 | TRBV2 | CASSPLAGGDTQYF | TGTGCCAGCAGTCCCCTAGCGGGGGGGGATACGCAGTATTTT
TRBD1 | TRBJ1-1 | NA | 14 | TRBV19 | CASSRRQGPTEAFF | TGTGCCAGTAGTAGACGACAGGGCCCCACTGAAGCTTTCTTT
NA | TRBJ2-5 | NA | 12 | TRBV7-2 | CASRRQLETQYF | TGTGCCAGCAGACGACAGTTAGAGACCCAGTACTTC
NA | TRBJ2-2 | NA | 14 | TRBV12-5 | CASAPQGNTGELFF | TGTGCTAGTGCCCCCCAGGGCAACACCGGGGAGCTGTTTTTT
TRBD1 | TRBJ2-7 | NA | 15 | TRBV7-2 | CASSLALGQGGEQYF | TGTGCCAGCAGCTTAGCGTTAGGACAGGGAGGCGAGCAGTACTTC
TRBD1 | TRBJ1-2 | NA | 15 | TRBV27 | CASSPPRQGRDGYTF | TGTGCCAGCAGTCCTCCACGACAGGGCCGGGATGGCTACACCTTC
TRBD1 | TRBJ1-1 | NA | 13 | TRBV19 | CASEEGAGAEAFF | TGTGCCAGTGAGGAGGGGGCAGGCGCTGAAGCTTTCTTT
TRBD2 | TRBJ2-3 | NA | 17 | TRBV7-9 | CASSVEGSGGALNTQYF | TGTGCCAGCAGCGTCGAGGGAAGCGGGGGGGCCTTAAATACGCAGTATTTT
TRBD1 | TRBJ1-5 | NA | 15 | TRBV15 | CATSSVTGARRPQHF | TGTGCCACCAGCAGCGTGACAGGGGCCCGCCGGCCCCAGCATTTT
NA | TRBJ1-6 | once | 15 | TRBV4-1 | CASSQRRGDNSPLHF | TGCGCCAGCAGCCAAAGACGCGGGGATAATTCACCCCTCCACTTT
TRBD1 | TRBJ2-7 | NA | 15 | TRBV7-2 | CASSLGRQGAREQYF | TGTGCCAGCAGCTTAGGGAGGCAGGGGGCGCGTGAGCAGTACTTC
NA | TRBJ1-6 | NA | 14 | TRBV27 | CASRVGGDNSPLHF | TGTGCCAGCAGGGTAGGCGGAGATAATTCACCCCTCCACTTT
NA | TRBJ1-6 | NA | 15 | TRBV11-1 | CASSLDRGRHSPLHF | TGTGCCAGCAGCTTAGATCGCGGGCGGCATTCACCCCTCCACTTT
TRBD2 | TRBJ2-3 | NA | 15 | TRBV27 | CASSPGGPWTDTQYF | TGTGCCAGCAGTCCGGGGGGGCCGTGGACAGATACGCAGTATTTT